One and the same sample provided the 19 T cell receptor beta chains below, sequenced in a study of blood T cells in healthy people across ages. A J-beta primer mix and a sample-barcoded 5' primer were used in a second PCR of about 7 to 12 cycles. Each CDR3 protein is one row after TCRdb ran MiXCR on the 5' RACE reads. This table has about 1.4 million distinct CDR3 sequences, approximately 59% appearing once. Material for sequencing was blood. The receptor set was obtained from a man younger than 35 in good health.

J is TRBJ2-3 and V is TRBV7-9, with 9 nucleotides matching TRBD2. The CDR3 runs 15 residues. The V segment lost 2 bases and the J segment 4 bases; nucleotides outside the gene matches: 4. The germline CDR1 and CDR2 sequences are SEHNR and FQNEAQ (reference sequence). Here the CDR3 reads CASSLPSGEADTQYF. CDR3 DNA: TGTGCCAGCAGCTTACCTAGCGGGGAAGCAGATACGCAGTATTTT.

This rearrangement joins TRBV7-9 to TRBJ2-1; D uncertain. The germline V and J ends were trimmed by 3 bases and 5 bases, with 8 bases remaining between them. Germline CDR1 and CDR2: SEHNR and FQNEAQ (reference sequence). CDR3 size: 13 residues. Here the CDR3 DNA reads TGTGCCAGCAGCTTTTCGGAACACAATGAGCAGTTCTTC. This translates into CASSFSEHNEQFF.

The V call is TRBV4-1, the J call TRBJ2-1; D possibly corresponds to TRBD1 (5 bases). Trimming pared 3 bases from V and 0 bases from J, leaving 18 bases between. Germline values: CDR1 MGHRA, CDR2 YSYEKL. This CDR3 is built from 18 residues. CDR3 residues: CASSQSMGLGLSYNEQFF. DNA for the CDR3: TGCGCCAGCAGCCAGAGCATGGGGCTGGGCCTCTCCTACAATGAGCAGTTCTTC.

The V gene is TRBV7-9, the J gene TRBJ2-1, with a tentative D call TRBD2 (6 bases). Germline V gene data show CDR1 as SEHNR and CDR2 as FQNEAQ (reference sequence). The CDR3 spans 16 residues. Trimming cost V 1 base and J 6 bases, with 16 bases left between them. CDR3 amino acids: CASSLGLGFNSNEQFF. The CDR3 nucleotides are TGTGCCAGCAGCTTAGGACTAGGGTTTAATTCCAATGAGCAGTTCTTC. The variable domain in full, completed from reference TRBV7-9 and TRBJ2-1, reads DTGVSQNPRHKITKRGQNVTFRCDPISEHNRLYWYRQTLGQGPEFLTYFQNEAQLEKSRLLSDRFSAERPKGSFSTLEIQRTEQGDSAMYLCASSLGLGFNSNEQFFGPGTRLTVL.

The rearrangement joins TRBV27 to TRBJ2-1; the D gene is possibly TRBD2 (5 bases). The CDR3 runs to 14 residues. Per the germline V gene, CDR1 is MNHEY and CDR2 is SMNVEV (reference sequence). V was shortened by 2 bases and J by 9 bases, with 14 bases between the two germline ends. This CDR3 reads CASSLGGSRGEQFF. The CDR3 DNA is TGTGCCAGCAGTTTAGGAGGCTCACGGGGTGAGCAGTTCTTC.

The CDR3 sequence: CASSPSWLNTEAFF. The CDR3 bases are TGTGCCAGCAGTCCCTCGTGGCTGAACACTGAAGCTTTCTTT. The genes are TRBV6-2 or TRBV6-3 and TRBJ1-1, with D unresolved. Germline V gives CDR1 MNHEY, CDR2 SVGEGT. V was trimmed by 5 bases and J by 0 bases, leaving 10 bases between them. The CDR3 is made up of 14 amino acids.

This clonotype has just one count. The J gene is TRBJ2-7, the V gene TRBV6-5; D unresolved. Germline CDR1 and CDR2: MNHEY and SVGAGI. The CDR3 spans 14 residues. V dropped 5 bases and J dropped 4 bases, with 15 bases sitting between them. The CDR3 DNA reads as TGTGCCAGCAGTCCCACCCAGGCACCTTACGAGCAGTACTTC. Translated, it gives CASSPTQAPYEQYF.

The chain has TRBV27 and TRBJ2-7; either TRBD1 or TRBD2 may fit D (5 bases each). Trimming cost V 3 bases and J 1 base, with 19 bases left between them. Germline V gene lookup returns CDR1 MNHEY and CDR2 SMNVEV (reference sequence). This CDR3 has 17 residues. CDR3 DNA sequence: TGTGCCAGCAGTTTGCACAACAAAGGGACCCCTTCCTACGAGCAGTACTTC. This gives the protein CASSLHNKGTPSYEQYF.

The V and J genes are TRBV27 and TRBJ1-5, with D unresolved. This CDR3 comprises 15 residues. V was cut by 1 base and J by 1 base, with 8 bases left in between. Germline CDR1 is MNHEY and CDR2 is SMNVEV (reference sequence). The CDR3 DNA follows: TGTGCCAGCAGTTTATTGTCAGGAAGCAATCAGCCCCAGCATTTT. Translation gives CASSLLSGSNQPQHF.

This clonotype was counted between two and nine times. The chain uses TRBV20-1 and TRBJ2-1; D might be TRBD1 or TRBD2, each matching 6 bases. V was trimmed by 6 bases and J by 7 bases, leaving 16 bases between them. This CDR3 contains 13 residues. The V gene's germline CDR1 is DFQATT and CDR2 SNEGSKA (reference sequence). This chain's CDR3 is CSAEGGRRNEQFF. CDR3 in DNA: TGCAGTGCCGAAGGGGGGCGCCGGAATGAGCAGTTCTTC.

The chain employs TRBV12-3 or TRBV12-4 and TRBJ2-3, with D unclear. V lost 6 bases, J lost 5 bases, and 12 bases lay in between. The CDR3 sequence is 13 residues long. The CDR3 DNA follows: TGTGCCAGCAGCGCATACACAGAAGATACGCAGTATTTT. Translating it yields CASSAYTEDTQYF.

The chain employs TRBV28 and TRBJ2-4; TRBD2 might be the D (7 bases). Germline values: CDR1 MDHEN, CDR2 SYDVKM. V dropped 8 bases and J dropped 0 bases, with 20 bases sitting between them. This CDR3 is 17 amino acids long. For the CDR3, the DNA is TGTGCCAGCGGGGGCGGGGGAGGACGAGTAGCCAAAAACATTCAGTACTTC. Protein product: CASGGGGGRVAKNIQYF. Supplemented by reference TRBV28 and TRBJ2-4, the full variable domain reads DVKVTQSSRYLVKRTGEKVFLECVQDMDHENMFWYRQDPGLGLRLIYFSYDVKMKEKGDIPEGYSVSREKKERFSLILESASTNQTSMYLCASGGGGGRVAKNIQYFGAGTRLSVL.

The chain carries TRBV4-3 and TRBJ2-7; D remains unclear. CDR1 and CDR2 from the germline V gene are LGHNA and YSLEER. Trimming took off 5 bases at V and 3 bases at J, with 14 bases between the two ends. The CDR3 sequence is 14 residues long. The CDR3 here is CASSLELEYYEQYF. In DNA, the CDR3 is TGCGCCAGCAGCTTAGAACTGGAATACTACGAGCAGTACTTC.

This clonotype was recorded many times. The V and J genes are TRBV6-1 and TRBJ1-1, with D possibly being TRBD1 (5 bases). Germline V gene sequence: CDR1 MNHNS, CDR2 SASEGT. V lost 1 base, J lost 5 bases, and 8 bases lay in between. This CDR3 region has 13 residues. CDR3 DNA sequence: TGTGCCAGCAGTGAAGTCCGGGGGACTGAAGCTTTCTTT. The encoded protein is CASSEVRGTEAFF.

The rearrangement links TRBV25-1 to TRBJ1-4; D perhaps matches TRBD1 (6 bases). This CDR3 has 14 amino acids. Trimming left V 7 bases short and J 7 bases short, with 16 bases between. CDR1 is MGHDK, CDR2 SYGVNS, per germline. Written as DNA, the CDR3 is TGTGCCAGCATCGGGAGGACACAGGGTGAAAAACTGTTTTTT. Protein sequence: CASIGRTQGEKLFF.

The chain links TRBV4-1 to TRBJ1-2; 10 bases are a match to TRBD1. V lost 4 bases and J lost 7; bases outside the gene matches: 9. Germline V gene sequence: CDR1 MGHRA, CDR2 YSYEKL. There are 15 residues in the CDR3. CDR3 coding DNA: TGCGCCAGCAGCCTCCCAGGCCGGGACAGGGGTGGCTACACCTTC. Amino acids: CASSLPGRDRGGYTF.

The rearrangement joins TRBV10-3 to TRBJ2-2; TRBD2 matches at 7 bases. With V trimmed by 6 bases and J by 2 bases, 3 bases remained unmatched. CDR3 length equals 14 residues. Germline V gene data show CDR1 as ENHRY and CDR2 as SYGVKD. CDR3: CAISPGLNTGELFF. CDR3 coding DNA: TGTGCCATCAGCCCGGGACTAAACACCGGGGAGCTGTTTTTT.

This rearrangement joins TRBV18 to TRBJ2-3, with D perhaps TRBD2 (5 bases). This CDR3 spans 18 amino acids. V was pared by 5 bases and J by 6 bases, with 27 bases between. The V gene's germline CDR1 is KGHSH and CDR2 LQKENI. The CDR3 coding sequence is TGTGCCAGCTCATCAATGGACTTAAGCGGAGGCGCTTCGGATACGCAGTATTTT. Protein sequence: CASSSMDLSGGASDTQYF.

The J gene is TRBJ2-7, the V gene TRBV29-1, with D perhaps assigned TRBD1 or TRBD2 (5 bases each). Looked up from germline, CDR1 is SQVTM and CDR2 is ANQGSEA. The CDR3 runs 13 residues. V was pared by 2 bases and J by 4 bases, with 12 bases between. CDR3 region: CSVEMGDGYEQYF. The CDR3, as DNA: TGCAGCGTTGAAATGGGGGACGGGTACGAGCAGTACTTC.